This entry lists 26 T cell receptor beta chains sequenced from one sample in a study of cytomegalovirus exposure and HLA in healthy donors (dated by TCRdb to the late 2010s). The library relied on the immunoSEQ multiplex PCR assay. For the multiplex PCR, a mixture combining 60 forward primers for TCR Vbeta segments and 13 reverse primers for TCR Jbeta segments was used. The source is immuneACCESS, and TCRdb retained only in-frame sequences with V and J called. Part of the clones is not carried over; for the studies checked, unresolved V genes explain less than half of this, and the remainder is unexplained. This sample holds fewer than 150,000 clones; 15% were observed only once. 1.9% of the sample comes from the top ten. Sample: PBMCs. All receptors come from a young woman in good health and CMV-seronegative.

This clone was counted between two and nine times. This CDR3 reads CASSYETSGMYNEQFF. The CDR3 nucleotides are TGTGCCAGCAGCTACGAGACTAGCGGGATGTACAATGAGCAGTTCTTC. J is TRBJ2-1 and V is TRBV5-5; 11 bases match TRBD2. This CDR3 comprises 16 residues. The J segment lost 4 bases and the V segment lost 3 bases, leaving 6 bases of the junction unmatched. Germline-derived CDR1 and CDR2 are SGHKS and YYEKEE (reference sequence).

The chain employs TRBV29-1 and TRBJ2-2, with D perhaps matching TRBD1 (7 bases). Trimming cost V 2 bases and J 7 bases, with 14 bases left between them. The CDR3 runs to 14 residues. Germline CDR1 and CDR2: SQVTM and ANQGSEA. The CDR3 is CSVEIRGAIGELFF. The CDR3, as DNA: TGCAGCGTTGAAATCAGGGGGGCGATCGGGGAGCTGTTTTTT.

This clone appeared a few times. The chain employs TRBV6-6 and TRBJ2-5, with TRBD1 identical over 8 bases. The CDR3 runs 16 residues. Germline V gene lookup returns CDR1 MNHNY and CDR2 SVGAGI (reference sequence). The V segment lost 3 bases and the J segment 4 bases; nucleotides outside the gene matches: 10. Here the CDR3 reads CASSYGGTGIGETQYF. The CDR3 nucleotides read TGTGCCAGCAGTTATGGCGGGACAGGCATCGGAGAGACCCAGTACTTC.

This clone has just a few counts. Written as DNA, the CDR3 is TGTGCCAGCAGTTCCTGGAGGGCCACTGGCTACGAGCAGTACTTC. Protein product: CASSSWRATGYEQYF. The chain joins TRBV27 to TRBJ2-7; the D gene is possibly TRBD2 (6 bases). Trimming shortened V by 4 bases and J by 3 bases, and 16 bases separated the two germline ends. The germline CDR1 and CDR2 sequences are MNHEY and SMNVEV (reference sequence). CDR3 length equals 15 residues.

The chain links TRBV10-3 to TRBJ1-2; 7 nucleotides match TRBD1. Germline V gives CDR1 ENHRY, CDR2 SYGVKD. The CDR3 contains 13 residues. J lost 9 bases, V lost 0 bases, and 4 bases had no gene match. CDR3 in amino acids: CAISESDRDSYTF. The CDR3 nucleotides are TGTGCCATCAGTGAGTCCGACAGGGACAGCTACACCTTC.

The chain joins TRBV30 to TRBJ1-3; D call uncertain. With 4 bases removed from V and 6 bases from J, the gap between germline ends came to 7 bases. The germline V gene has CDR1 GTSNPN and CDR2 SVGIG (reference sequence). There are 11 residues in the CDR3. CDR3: CAWNLANTIYF. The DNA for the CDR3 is TGTGCCTGGAATTTGGCAAACACCATATATTTT.

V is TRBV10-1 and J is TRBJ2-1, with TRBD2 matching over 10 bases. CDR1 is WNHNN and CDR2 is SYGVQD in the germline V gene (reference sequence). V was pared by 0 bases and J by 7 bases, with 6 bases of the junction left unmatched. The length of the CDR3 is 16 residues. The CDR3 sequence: CASSESPSGRVNEQFF. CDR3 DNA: TGCGCCAGCAGTGAGTCCCCCAGCGGGAGGGTTAATGAGCAGTTCTTC.

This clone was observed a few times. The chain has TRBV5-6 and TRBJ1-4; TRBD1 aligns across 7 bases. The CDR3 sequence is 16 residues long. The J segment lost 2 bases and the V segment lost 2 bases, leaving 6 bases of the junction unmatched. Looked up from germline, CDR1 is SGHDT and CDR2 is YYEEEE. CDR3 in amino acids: CASSLRQGVTNEKLFF. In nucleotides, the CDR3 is TGTGCCAGCAGCTTACGACAGGGAGTGACTAATGAAAAACTGTTTTTT. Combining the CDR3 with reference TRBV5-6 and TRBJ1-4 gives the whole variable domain DAGVTQSPTHLIKTRGQQVTLRCSPKSGHDTVSWYQQALGQGPQFIFQYYEEEERQRGNFPDRFSGHQFPNYSSELNVNALLLGDSALYLCASSLRQGVTNEKLFFGSGTQLSVL.

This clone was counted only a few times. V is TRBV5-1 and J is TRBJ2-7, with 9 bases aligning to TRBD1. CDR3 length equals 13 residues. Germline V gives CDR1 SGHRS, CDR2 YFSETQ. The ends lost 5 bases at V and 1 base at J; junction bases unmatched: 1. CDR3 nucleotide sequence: TGCGCCAGCAGTGGACAGGGGTCCTACGAGCAGTACTTC. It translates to CASSGQGSYEQYF.

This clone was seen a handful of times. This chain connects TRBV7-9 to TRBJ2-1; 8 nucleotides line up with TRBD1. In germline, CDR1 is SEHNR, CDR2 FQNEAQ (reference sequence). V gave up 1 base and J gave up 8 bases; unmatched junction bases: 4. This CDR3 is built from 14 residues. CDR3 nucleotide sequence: TGTGCCAGCAGCTTAGTACAGGGGGTCCATGAGCAGTTCTTC. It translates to CASSLVQGVHEQFF.

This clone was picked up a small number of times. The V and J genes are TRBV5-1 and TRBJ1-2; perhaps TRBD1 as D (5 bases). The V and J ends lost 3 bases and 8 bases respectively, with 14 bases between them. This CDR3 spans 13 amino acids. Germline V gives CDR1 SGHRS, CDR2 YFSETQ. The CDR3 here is CASSSGGGTGYTF. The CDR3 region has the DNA TGCGCCAGCAGCTCGGGGGGAGGGACCGGCTACACCTTC.

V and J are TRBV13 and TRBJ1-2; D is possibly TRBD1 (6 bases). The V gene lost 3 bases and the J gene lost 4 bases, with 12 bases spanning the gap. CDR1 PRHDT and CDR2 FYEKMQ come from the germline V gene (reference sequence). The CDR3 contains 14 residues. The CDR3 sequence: CASSLRGGIYGYTF. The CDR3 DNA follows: TGTGCCAGCAGCTTGAGGGGGGGCATCTATGGCTACACCTTC. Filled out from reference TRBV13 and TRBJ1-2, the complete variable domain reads AAGVIQSPRHLIKEKRETATLKCYPIPRHDTVYWYQQGPGQDPQFLISFYEKMQSDKGSIPDRFSAQQFSDYHSELNMSSLELGDSALYFCASSLRGGIYGYTFGSGTRLTVV.

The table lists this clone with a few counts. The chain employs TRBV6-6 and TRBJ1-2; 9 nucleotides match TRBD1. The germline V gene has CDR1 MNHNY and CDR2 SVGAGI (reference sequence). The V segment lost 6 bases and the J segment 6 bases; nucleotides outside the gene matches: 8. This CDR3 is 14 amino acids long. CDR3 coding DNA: TGTGCCAGCAGCCCCATGGGGGACAGGGATGGCTACACCTTC. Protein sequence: CASSPMGDRDGYTF.

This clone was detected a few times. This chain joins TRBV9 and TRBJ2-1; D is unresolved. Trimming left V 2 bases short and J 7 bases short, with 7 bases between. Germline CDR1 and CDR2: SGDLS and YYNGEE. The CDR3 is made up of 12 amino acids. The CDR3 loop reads CASSVPGNEQFF. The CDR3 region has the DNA TGTGCCAGCAGCGTGCCAGGAAATGAGCAGTTCTTC.

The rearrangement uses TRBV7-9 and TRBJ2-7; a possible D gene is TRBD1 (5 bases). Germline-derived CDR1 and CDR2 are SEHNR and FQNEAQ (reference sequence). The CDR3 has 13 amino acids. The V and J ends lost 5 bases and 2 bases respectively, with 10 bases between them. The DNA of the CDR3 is TGTGCCAGCAGCAGGGGCATAGCCTACGAGCAGTACTTC. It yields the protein CASSRGIAYEQYF.

The DNA of the CDR3 is TGTGCCAGCTCACCCAATGGACAGACAAACTATGGCTACACCTTC. Its translation: CASSPNGQTNYGYTF. The rearrangement joins TRBV18 to TRBJ1-2; possible D gene TRBD1, 6 bases. The V end was cut by 3 bases, the J end by 2 bases, with 13 bases between. The germline gives CDR1 KGHSH, CDR2 LQKENI. CDR3 length: 15 amino acids.

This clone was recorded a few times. CDR3 amino acids: CASSPLAGFEQYF. The CDR3 region has the DNA TGTGCCAGCAGCCCACTAGCGGGGTTTGAGCAGTACTTC. V usage is TRBV7-9 and J usage is TRBJ2-7; TRBD2 matches at 10 bases. From germline, CDR1 is SEHNR and CDR2 FQNEAQ (reference sequence). This CDR3 has 13 residues. J gave up 7 bases and V 5 bases, and 5 bases lay outside the gene matches. Using reference TRBV7-9 and TRBJ2-7 for the parts outside the CDR3, the full variable domain is DTGVSQNPRHKITKRGQNVTFRCDPISEHNRLYWYRQTLGQGPEFLTYFQNEAQLEKSRLLSDRFSAERPKGSFSTLEIQRTEQGDSAMYLCASSPLAGFEQYFGPGTRLTVT.

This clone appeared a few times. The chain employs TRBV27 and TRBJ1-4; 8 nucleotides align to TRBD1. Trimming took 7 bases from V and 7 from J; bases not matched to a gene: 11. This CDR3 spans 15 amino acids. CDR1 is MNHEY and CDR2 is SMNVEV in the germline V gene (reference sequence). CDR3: CASTPRGQGFEKLFF. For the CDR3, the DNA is TGTGCCAGCACCCCCCGCGGACAGGGTTTTGAAAAACTGTTTTTT.

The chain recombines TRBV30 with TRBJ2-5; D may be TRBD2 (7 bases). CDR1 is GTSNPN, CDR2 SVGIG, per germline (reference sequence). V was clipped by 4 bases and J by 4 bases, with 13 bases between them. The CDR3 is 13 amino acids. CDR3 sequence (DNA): TGTGCCTGGAATGTGGGGGGGCGAGAGACCCAGTACTTC. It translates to CAWNVGGRETQYF.

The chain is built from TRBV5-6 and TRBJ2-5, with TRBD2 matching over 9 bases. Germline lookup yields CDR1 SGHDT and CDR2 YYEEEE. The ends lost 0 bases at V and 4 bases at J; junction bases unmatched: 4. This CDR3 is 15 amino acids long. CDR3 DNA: TGTGCCAGCAGCTTGGTAGCGGGAGTACGAGAGACCCAGTACTTC. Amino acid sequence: CASSLVAGVRETQYF.

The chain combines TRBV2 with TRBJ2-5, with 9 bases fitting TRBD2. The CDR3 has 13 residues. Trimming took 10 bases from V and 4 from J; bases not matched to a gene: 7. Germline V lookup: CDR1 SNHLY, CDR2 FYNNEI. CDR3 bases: TGTGCCACACTCGGGACTAGCTTAGAGACCCAGTACTTC. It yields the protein CATLGTSLETQYF.

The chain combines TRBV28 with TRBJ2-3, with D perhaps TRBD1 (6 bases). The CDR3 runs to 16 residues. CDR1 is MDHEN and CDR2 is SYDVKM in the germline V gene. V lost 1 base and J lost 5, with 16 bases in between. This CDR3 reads CASSLSGVGAGDTQYF. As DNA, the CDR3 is TGTGCCAGCAGTTTATCCGGCGTGGGGGCGGGAGATACGCAGTATTTT. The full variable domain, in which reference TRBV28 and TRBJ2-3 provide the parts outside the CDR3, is DVKVTQSSRYLVKRTGEKVFLECVQDMDHENMFWYRQDPGLGLRLIYFSYDVKMKEKGDIPEGYSVSREKKERFSLILESASTNQTSMYLCASSLSGVGAGDTQYFGPGTRLTVL.

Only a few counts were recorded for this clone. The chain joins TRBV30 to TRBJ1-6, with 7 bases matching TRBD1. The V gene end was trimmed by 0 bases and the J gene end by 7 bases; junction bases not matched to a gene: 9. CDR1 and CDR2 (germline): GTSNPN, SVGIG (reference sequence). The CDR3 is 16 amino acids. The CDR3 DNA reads TGTGCCTGGAGTGTACAGGTGACAGGGATAAATTCACCCCTCCACTTT. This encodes CAWSVQVTGINSPLHF.

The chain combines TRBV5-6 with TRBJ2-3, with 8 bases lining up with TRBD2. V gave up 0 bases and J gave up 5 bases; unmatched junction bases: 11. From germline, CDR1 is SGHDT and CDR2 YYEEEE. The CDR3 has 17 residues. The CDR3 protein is CASSLGGTRLYIDTQYF. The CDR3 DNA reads TGTGCCAGCAGCTTGGGAGGGACTAGATTATACATAGATACGCAGTATTTT.

The CDR3 reads CASSKTTGDYSNQPQHF. DNA for the CDR3: TGTGCCAGCAGCAAAACCACAGGGGATTATAGCAATCAGCCCCAGCATTTT. V gene TRBV28 combines with J gene TRBJ1-5, with 7 bases lining up with TRBD1. Germline CDR1 reads MDHEN; CDR2 reads SYDVKM. After removal of 6 bases from V and 0 bases from J, the junction contained 11 bases not matched to a gene. CDR3 length: 17 amino acids.

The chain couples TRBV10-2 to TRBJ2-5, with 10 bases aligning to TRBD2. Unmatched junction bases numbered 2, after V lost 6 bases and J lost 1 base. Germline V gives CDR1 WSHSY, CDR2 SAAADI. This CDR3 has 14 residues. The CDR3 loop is CASSLAGGQETQYF. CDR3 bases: TGCGCCAGCAGCTTAGCGGGAGGCCAAGAGACCCAGTACTTC.